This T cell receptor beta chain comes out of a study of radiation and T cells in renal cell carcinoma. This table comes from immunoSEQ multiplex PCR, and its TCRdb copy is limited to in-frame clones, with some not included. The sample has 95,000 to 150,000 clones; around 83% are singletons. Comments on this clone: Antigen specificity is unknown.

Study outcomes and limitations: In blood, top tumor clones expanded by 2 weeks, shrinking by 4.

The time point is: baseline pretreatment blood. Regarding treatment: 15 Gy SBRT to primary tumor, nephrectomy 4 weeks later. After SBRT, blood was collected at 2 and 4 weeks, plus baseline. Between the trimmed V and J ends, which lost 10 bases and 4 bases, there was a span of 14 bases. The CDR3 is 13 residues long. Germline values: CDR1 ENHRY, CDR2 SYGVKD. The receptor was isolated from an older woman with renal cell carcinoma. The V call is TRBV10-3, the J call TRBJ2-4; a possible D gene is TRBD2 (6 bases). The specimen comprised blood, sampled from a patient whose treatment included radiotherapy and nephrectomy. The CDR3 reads CATSEGLKNIQYF. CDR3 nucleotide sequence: TGTGCCACAAGTGAGGGACTTAAAAACATTCAGTACTTC.